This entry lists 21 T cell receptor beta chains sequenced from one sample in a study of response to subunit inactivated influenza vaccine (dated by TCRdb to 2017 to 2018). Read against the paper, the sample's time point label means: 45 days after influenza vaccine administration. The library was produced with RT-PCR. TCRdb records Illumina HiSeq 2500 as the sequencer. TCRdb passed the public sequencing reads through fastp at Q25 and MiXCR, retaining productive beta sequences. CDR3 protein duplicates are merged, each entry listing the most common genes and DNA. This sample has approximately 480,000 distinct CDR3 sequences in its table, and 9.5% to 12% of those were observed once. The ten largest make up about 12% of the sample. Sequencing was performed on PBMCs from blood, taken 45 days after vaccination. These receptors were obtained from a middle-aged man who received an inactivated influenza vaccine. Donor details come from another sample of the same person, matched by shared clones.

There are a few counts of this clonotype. This CDR3 is CASSPGVRTQPQHF. The CDR3 DNA reads TGTGCCAGCAGTCCCGGGGTCCGGACACAGCCCCAGCATTTT. V is TRBV12-3 or TRBV12-4 and J is TRBJ1-5; TRBD1 is a possible D gene (5 bases). V gave up 5 bases and J gave up 7 bases, with 15 bases separating them. The CDR3 is 14 residues long.

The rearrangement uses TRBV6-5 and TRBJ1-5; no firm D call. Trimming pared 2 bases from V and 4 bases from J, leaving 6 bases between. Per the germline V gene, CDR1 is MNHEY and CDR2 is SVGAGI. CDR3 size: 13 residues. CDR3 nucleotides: TGTGCCAGCAGTTACAGGGAGAATCAGCCCCAGCATTTT. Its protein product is CASSYRENQPQHF.

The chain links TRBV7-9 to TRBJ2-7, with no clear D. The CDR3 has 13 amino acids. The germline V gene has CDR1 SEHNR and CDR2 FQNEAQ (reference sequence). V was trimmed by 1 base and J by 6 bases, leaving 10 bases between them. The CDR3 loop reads CASSLDSVGEQYF. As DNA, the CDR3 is TGTGCCAGCAGCTTAGATTCCGTGGGCGAGCAGTACTTC. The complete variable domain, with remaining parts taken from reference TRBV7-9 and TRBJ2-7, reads DTGVSQNPRHKITKRGQNVTFRCDPISEHNRLYWYRQTLGQGPEFLTYFQNEAQLEKSRLLSDRFSAERPKGSFSTLEIQRTEQGDSAMYLCASSLDSVGEQYFGPGTRLTVT.

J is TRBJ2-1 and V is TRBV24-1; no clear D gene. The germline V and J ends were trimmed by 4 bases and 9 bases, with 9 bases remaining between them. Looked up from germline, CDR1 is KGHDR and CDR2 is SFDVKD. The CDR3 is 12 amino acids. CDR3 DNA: TGTGCCACCAGTGAGGGGAAGGGTGAGCAGTTCTTC. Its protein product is CATSEGKGEQFF.

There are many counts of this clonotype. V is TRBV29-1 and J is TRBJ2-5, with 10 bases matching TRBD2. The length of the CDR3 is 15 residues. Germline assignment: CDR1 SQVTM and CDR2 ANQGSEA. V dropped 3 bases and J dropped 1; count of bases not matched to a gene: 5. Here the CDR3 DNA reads TGCAGCGTTGACTGGGCTAGCGGGGGCCAAGAGACCCAGTACTTC. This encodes CSVDWASGGQETQYF.

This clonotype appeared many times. The CDR3 reads CSATQGSGSGETQYF. In DNA form, the CDR3 reads TGCAGTGCCACCCAGGGCTCCGGCTCGGGGGAGACCCAGTACTTC. This sequence joins TRBV20-1 and TRBJ2-5; either TRBD1 or TRBD2 may supply D (5 bases each). Trimming took off 6 bases at V and 5 bases at J, with 22 bases between the two ends. Germline assignment: CDR1 DFQATT and CDR2 SNEGSKA (reference sequence). The CDR3 has 15 residues.

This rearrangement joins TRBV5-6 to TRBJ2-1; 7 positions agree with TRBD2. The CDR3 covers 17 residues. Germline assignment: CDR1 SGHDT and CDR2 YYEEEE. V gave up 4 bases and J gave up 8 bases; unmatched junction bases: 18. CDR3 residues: CASSDITGTTLSDEQFF. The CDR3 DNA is TGTGCCAGCAGCGACATCACCGGGACTACCCTTTCGGATGAGCAGTTCTTC.

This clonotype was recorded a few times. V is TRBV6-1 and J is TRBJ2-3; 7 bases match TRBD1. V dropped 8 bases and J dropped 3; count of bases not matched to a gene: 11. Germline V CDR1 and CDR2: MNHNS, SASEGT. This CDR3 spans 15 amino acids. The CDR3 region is CASGETGTSTDTQYF. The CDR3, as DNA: TGTGCCAGCGGGGAGACAGGGACCTCAACAGATACGCAGTATTTT.

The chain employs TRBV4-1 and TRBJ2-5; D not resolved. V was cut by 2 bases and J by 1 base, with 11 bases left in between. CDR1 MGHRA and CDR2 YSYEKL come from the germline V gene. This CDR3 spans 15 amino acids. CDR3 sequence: CASSQYGNPQETQYF. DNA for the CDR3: TGCGCCAGCAGCCAATATGGGAATCCCCAAGAGACCCAGTACTTC.

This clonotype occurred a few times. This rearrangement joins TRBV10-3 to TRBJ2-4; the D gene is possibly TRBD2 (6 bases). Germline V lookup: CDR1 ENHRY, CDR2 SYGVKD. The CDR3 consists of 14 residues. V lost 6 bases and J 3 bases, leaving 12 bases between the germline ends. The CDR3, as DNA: TGTGCCATCAGCCCGGGAGTAAGCAAAAACATTCAGTACTTC. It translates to CAISPGVSKNIQYF.

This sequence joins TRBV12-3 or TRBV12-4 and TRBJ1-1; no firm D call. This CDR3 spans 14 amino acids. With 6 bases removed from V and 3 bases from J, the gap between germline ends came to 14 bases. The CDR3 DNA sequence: TGTGCCAGCAGCTCAGAAGGAGGCTACACTGAAGCTTTCTTT. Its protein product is CASSSEGGYTEAFF.

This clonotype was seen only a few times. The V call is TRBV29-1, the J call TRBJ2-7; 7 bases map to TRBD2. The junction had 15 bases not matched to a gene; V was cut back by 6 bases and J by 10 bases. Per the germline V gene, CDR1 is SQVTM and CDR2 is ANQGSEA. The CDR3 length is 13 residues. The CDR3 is CSVAGPPGGVQYF. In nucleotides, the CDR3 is TGCAGCGTGGCGGGCCCCCCGGGAGGCGTTCAGTACTTC.

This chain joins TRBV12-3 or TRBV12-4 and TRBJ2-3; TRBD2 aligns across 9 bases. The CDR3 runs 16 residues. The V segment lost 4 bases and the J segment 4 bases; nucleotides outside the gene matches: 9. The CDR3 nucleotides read TGTGCCAGCAGTTCCCTCCGGACTAGCGCCCCAGATACGCAGTATTTT. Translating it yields CASSSLRTSAPDTQYF.

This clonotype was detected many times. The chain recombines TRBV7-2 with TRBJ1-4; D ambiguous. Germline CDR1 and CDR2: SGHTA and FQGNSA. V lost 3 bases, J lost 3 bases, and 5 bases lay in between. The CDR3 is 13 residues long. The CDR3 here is CASSLGANEKLFF. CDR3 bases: TGTGCCAGCAGCTTGGGTGCTAATGAAAAACTGTTTTTT.

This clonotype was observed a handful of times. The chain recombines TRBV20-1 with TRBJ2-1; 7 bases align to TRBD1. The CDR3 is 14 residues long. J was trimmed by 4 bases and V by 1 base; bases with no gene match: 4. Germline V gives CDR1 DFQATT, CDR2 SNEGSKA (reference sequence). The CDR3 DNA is TGCAGTGCTAGAGCGGGACAGAATTACAATGAGCAGTTCTTC. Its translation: CSARAGQNYNEQFF.

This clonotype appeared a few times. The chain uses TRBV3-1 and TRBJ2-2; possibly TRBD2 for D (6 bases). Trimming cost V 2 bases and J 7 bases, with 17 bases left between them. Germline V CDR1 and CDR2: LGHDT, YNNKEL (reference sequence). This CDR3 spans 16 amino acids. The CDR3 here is CASSQPRRVRIGELFF. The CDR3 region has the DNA TGTGCCAGCAGCCAACCGCGGAGGGTACGGATCGGGGAGCTGTTTTTT. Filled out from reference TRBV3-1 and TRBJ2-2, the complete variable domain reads DTAVSQTPKYLVTQMGNDKSIKCEQNLGHDTMYWYKQDSKKFLKIMFSYNNKELIINETVPNRFSPKSPDKAHLNLHINSLELGDSAVYFCASSQPRRVRIGELFFGEGSRLTVL.

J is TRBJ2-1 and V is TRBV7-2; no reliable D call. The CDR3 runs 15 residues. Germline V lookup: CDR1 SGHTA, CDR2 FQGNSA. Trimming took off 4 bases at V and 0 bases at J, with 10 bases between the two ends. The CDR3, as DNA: TGTGCCAGCAGCTACGACCGGAGCTCCTACAATGAGCAGTTCTTC. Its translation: CASSYDRSSYNEQFF. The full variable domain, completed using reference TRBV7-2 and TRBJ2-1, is GAGVSQSPSNKVTEKGKDVELRCDPISGHTALYWYRQSLGQGLEFLIYFQGNSAPDKSGLPSDRFSAERTGGSVSTLTIQRTQQEDSAVYLCASSYDRSSYNEQFFGPGTRLTVL.

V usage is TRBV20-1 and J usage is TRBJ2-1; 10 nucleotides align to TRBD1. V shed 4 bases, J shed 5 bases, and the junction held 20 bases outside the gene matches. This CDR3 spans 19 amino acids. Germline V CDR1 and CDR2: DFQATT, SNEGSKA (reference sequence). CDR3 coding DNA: TGCAGTGCTACAAGAGTTCCGGGACAGGGGACTAGATTGAACAATGAGCAGTTCTTC. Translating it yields CSATRVPGQGTRLNNEQFF.

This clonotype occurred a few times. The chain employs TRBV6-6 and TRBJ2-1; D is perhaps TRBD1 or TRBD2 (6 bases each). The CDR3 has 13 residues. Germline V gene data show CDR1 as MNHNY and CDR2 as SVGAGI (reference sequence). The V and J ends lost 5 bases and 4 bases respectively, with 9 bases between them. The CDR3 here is CASSIGGYNEQFF. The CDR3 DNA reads TGTGCCAGCAGTATAGGGGGGTACAATGAGCAGTTCTTC.

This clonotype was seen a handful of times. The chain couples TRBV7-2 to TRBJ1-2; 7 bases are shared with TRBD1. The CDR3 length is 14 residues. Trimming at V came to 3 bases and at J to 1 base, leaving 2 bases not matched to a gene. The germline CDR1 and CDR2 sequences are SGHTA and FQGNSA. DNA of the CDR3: TGTGCCAGCAGCTTTGACAGGGATAACTATGGCTACACCTTC. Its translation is CASSFDRDNYGYTF.

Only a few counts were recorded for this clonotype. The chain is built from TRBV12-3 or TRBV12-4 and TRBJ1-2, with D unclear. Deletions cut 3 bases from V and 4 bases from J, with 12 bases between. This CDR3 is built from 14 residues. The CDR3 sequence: CASSLWGGGYGYTF. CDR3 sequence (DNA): TGTGCCAGCAGTTTGTGGGGTGGCGGCTATGGCTACACCTTC.